The T cell receptor (beta chain) under discussion was sequenced for a study of beta chain features in type 1 diabetes (dated by TCRdb to 2016 to 2018). The study in broad terms: Mean age, gender distribution, total cell number and subset yield did not differ between patients and healthy donors. A total of about 110 million sorted cells were examined across all samples, and the number of cells per subset was strongly correlated with RNA yield. In the study, TCRB repertoires of sorted circulating CD4+ T cell subsets from recently diagnosed type 1 diabetes patients were compared with those of matched healthy donors. Naive and central memory subsets were obtained from all 30 or so donors, but regulatory and stem cell-like memory subsets were isolated from only 8 patients and roughly 8 healthy donors.

A note on this clone: This clone's antigen is unknown. There are no base qualities to consult, and no much larger clone falls within one base.

From each donor, a single peripheral blood sample of 95 to 150 mL on average was drawn into heparinised tubes. A BD FACSAria II was used to sort naive, central memory, regulatory and stem cell-like memory CD4+ T cells with a panel that included CD45RO, CCR7, CD25, CD127, CD95 and CD27. Purity was above 98% for every sorted population. PBMCs were isolated right away by Lymphoprep density gradient centrifugation and were stained directly, without culture. So that batch effects would be minimized, each experiment stained and sorted samples in pairs, pairing one healthy donor with one patient. The trim is 4 bases for V and 0 bases for J, with a gap of 5 bases between the germline ends. The CDR3 starts with the cysteine, ends with the phenylalanine, and has 13 residues. Here the CDR3 DNA is all that survives: 39 bases in frame from base 1. For CDR1 and CDR2, the germline V gene (reference sequence) lists SEHNR and FQNEAQ.

The entire isolated RNA was reverse transcribed using the High Capacity cDNA Reverse Transcription Kit, and thus expressed TCRB transcripts were sequenced. Deep immunoSEQ sequencing was performed on naive, central memory and regulatory T cell samples, with an average of around 3.5 million total reads per sample. Sorted cells were lysed in RLT buffer and RNA was extracted with DNase-treated RNeasy Micro or Mini kits, depending on cell number. To prevent cross-contamination, each cell subset was processed individually, whereas patient and healthy donor samples were processed jointly. The immunoSEQ multiplex PCR was used to amplify TCRB sequences from cDNA, generating 87-bp fragments that spanned the CDR3 region. Amplicons were sequenced on the Illumina HiSeq platform. Processing in the source paper ran as follows. Synthetic template baselines were used to correct PCR bias computationally, reads within Hamming distance 2 were collapsed, and singletons that could not be merged were discarded. Reads were aligned to IMGT to assign V, D and J genes, CDR3 length, and insertions or deletions at six rearrangement sites. Within each subset, clonotype counts were normalized to sorted cell number, and only after that were true diversity and Gini coefficients computed with the tcR R package. The overlap coefficient, calculated on TCRB nucleotide sequences, was used to quantify repertoire sharing. TCRdb took over this immuneACCESS table, retaining in-frame rearrangements with V and J assigned. Such tables are incomplete; in checked studies, under half of the missing clones stem from an unresolved V gene, and the remainder is unexplained. The DNA was the basis for D and trimming; V, J and clone size are from that table. This sample holds approximately 170,000 clones; less than 10% were observed only once. The ten largest account for roughly 0.5% of the sample.

What the authors observed across the whole study: At VDJ recombination sites, type 1 diabetes patients had fewer insertions and more deleted nucleotides, which implies abnormalities in thymic rearrangement. Naive, central memory and regulatory TCRB repertoires appeared to be more alike among patients than among healthy donors. PCR may preferentially amplify shorter templates, but because patient and control samples were amplified and corrected together, any resulting skew would affect both groups equally. Because small numbers of individuals were included in the HLA sub-analyses, any influence of HLA type on TCRB rearrangement was left unresolved. Sequencing cDNA rather than genomic DNA could over-represent highly expressing activated cells, although activation and CD3 levels did not differ between groups. In all four CD4+ subsets, TCRB CDR3 length was moderately but significantly shorter in type 1 diabetes patients.

This TCR derives from a man between 18 and 29 years old with type 1 diabetes. Source material: central memory CD4+ T cells from blood. The sequence joins TRBV7-9 to TRBJ2-3, with the D gene not clear enough to name. Read as DNA, the sequence is TGTGCCAGCAGCTCATTTAGCACAGATACGCAGTATTTT. It translates to CASSSFSTDTQYF.